This TCR beta chain was observed in a study of multiple sclerosis patients with progressive multifocal leukoencephalopathy. Findings of the study overall: In most PML patients, TRB repertoires appeared less diverse by entropy. Preferential TRBV-TRBJ pairings or common gene usage were not detected at PML.

On this clone itself: What it binds is not known.

The table came from immunoSEQ multiplex PCR; TCRdb's copy has only in-frame clones and leaves some out. The sample lists tens of thousands of clones, roughly 90% occurring once. Germline V gene sequence: CDR1 SNHLY, CDR2 FYNNEI. The CDR3 has 14 residues. Trimming left V 6 bases short and J 4 bases short, with 15 bases between. The time point: roughly 12 months of natalizumab therapy. This chain links TRBV2 with TRBJ2-5; D not certain. The receptor was derived from a human donor with multiple sclerosis. This sample comprised PBMCs, obtained from a patient treated with natalizumab. CDR3 in amino acids: CASRGTEQPETQYF. In nucleotides, the CDR3 is TGTGCCAGCAGAGGAACAGAACAACCAGAGACCCAGTACTTC.